This TCR beta chain was identified during a study of T cells in Graves' hyperthyroidism and ophthalmopathy. Regarding the study as a whole: Stable hyperthyroidism was separated from ophthalmopathy by a model based on 13 V-J features. Most thyroid clonotypes that were expanded above 0.001 also turned up in blood.

It was RNA transcripts that yielded the amplified TCR beta CDR3 regions. With the HTBI primer set, the TCR CDR3 went through a first round of RT-PCR. TCRdb re-called the multiplex PCR reads through MiXCR, storing one row per CDR3 protein. The sample shows under 500,000 distinct CDR3 sequences, over 11% of them seen only once. This clonotype was seen repeatedly, ten times or more. The antigen remains unidentified. Germline V gene data show CDR1 as ENHRY and CDR2 as SYGVKD. The V gene lost 10 bases and the J gene lost 1 base, with 16 bases spanning the gap. The CDR3 is 14 residues long. Enrolled ophthalmopathy patients presented with a Clinical Activity Score of at least 3, a NOSPECS grade of at least 4, and disease duration under 3 months. On the basis of clinical symptoms, serum thyroxine and TRAb, thyroid ultrasound and orbital computed tomography, diagnoses were made.

The chain is built from TRBV10-3 and TRBJ1-1; a possible D gene is TRBD1 (5 bases). The sample taken for sequencing was blood. The TCR sequence derives from a man in his forties or fifties with Graves' ophthalmopathy. The CDR3 protein is CATRSGRSNTEAFF. The DNA for the CDR3 is TGTGCCACCCGTTCGGGACGGTCGAACACTGAAGCTTTCTTT.